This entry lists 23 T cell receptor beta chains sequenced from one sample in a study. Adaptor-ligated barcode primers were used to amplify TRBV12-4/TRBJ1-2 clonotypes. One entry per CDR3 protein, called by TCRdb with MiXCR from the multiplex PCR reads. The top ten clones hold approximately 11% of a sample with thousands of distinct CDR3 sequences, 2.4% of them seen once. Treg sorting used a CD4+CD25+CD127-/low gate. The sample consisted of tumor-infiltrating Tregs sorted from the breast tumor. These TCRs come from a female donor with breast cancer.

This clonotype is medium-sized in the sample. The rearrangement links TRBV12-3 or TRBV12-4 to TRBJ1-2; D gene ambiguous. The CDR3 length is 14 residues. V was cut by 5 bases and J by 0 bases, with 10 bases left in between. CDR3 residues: CASSLAQTNYGYTF. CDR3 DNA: TGTGCCAGCAGTCTCGCACAGACTAACTATGGCTACACCTTC.

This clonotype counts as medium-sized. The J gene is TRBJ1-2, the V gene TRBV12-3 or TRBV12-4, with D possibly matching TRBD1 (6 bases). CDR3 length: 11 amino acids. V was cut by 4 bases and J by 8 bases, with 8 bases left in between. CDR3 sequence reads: CASSSGTGYTF. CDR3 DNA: TGTGCCAGCAGTTCCGGGACAGGCTACACCTTC.

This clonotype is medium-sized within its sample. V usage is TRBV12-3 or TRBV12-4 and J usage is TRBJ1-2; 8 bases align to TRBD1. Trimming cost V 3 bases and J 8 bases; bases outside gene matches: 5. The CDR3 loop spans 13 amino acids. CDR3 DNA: TGTGCCAGCAGTTTTGGACAGGGAAGGGGCTACACCTTC. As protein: CASSFGQGRGYTF.

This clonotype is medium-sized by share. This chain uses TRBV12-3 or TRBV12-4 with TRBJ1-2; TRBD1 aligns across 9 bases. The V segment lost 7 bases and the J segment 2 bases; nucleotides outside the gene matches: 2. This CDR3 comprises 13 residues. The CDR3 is CASKGQGNYGYTF. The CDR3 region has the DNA TGTGCCAGCAAGGGACAGGGAAACTATGGCTACACCTTC.

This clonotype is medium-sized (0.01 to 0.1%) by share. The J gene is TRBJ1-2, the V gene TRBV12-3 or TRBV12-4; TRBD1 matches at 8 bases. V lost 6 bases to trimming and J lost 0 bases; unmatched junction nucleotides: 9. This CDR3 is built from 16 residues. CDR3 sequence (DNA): TGTGCCAGCAGCCCCAAACCGGGACAGGCTAACTATGGCTACACCTTC. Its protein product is CASSPKPGQANYGYTF.

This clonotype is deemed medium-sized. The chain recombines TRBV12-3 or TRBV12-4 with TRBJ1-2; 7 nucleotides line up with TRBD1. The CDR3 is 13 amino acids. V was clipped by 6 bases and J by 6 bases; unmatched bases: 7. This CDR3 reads CASSLTGFDGYTF. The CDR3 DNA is TGTGCCAGCAGCCTGACAGGGTTCGATGGCTACACCTTC.

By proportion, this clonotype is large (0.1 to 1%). CDR3 DNA: TGTGCCAGCAGTCTCGGGACAGGGTATGGCTACACCTTC. It specifies CASSLGTGYGYTF. The chain is built from TRBV12-3 or TRBV12-4 and TRBJ1-2; 9 bases are a match to TRBD1. The CDR3 totals 13 residues. V gave up 5 bases and J gave up 5 bases; unmatched junction bases: 3.

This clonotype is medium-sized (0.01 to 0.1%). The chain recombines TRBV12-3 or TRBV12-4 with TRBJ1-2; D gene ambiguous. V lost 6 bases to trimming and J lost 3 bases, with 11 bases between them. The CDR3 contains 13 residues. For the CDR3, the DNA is TGTGCCAGCAGCCCTGACGGAGACTATGGCTACACCTTC. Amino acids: CASSPDGDYGYTF.

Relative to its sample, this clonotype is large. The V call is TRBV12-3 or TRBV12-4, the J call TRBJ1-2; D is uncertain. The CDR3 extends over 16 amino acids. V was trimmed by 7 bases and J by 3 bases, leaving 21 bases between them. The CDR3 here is CASIPWADLLYYGYTF. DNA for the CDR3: TGTGCCAGCATACCCTGGGCGGACCTCCTTTACTATGGCTACACCTTC.

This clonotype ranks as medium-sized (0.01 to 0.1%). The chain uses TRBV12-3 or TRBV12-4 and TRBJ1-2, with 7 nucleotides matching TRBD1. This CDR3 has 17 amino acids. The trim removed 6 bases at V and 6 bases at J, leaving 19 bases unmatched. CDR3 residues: CASRPQTGRNMKDGYTF. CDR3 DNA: TGTGCCAGCAGACCTCAGACAGGGCGTAATATGAAGGATGGCTACACCTTC.

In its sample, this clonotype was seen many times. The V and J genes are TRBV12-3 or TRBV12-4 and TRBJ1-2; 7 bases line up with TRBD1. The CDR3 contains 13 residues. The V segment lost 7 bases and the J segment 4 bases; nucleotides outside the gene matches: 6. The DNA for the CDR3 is TGTGCCAGCAATGCGGGACAGCGCTATGGCTACACCTTC. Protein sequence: CASNAGQRYGYTF.

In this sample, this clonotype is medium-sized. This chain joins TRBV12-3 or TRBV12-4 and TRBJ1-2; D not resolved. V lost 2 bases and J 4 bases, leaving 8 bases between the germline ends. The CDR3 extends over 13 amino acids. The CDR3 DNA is TGTGCCAGCAGTTTACCAGCGAGCTATGGCTACACCTTC. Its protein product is CASSLPASYGYTF.

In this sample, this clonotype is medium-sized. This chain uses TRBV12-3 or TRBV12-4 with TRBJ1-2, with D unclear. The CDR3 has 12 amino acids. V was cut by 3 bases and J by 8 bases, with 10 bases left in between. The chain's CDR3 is CASSLLGRGYTF. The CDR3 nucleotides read TGTGCCAGCAGTTTGCTCGGGCGAGGCTACACCTTC.

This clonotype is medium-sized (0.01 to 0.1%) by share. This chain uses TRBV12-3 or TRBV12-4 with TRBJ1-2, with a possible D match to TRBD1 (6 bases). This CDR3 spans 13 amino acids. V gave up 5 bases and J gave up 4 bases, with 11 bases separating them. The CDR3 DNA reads TGTGCCAGCAGTCCAGACAGGCCCTATGGCTACACCTTC. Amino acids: CASSPDRPYGYTF.

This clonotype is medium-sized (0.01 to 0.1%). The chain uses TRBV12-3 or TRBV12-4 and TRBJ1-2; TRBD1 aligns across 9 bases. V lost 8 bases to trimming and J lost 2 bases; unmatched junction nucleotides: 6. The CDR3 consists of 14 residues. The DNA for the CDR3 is TGTGCCAGCCGCAAAGGGACAGGGAACTATGGCTACACCTTC. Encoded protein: CASRKGTGNYGYTF.

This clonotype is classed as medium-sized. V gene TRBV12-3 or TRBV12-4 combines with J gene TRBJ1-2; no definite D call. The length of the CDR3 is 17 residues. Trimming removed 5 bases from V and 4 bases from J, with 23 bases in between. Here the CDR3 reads CASSPSFRLLGPYGYTF. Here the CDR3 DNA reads TGTGCCAGCAGTCCCTCTTTCCGTCTTTTGGGTCCCTATGGCTACACCTTC.

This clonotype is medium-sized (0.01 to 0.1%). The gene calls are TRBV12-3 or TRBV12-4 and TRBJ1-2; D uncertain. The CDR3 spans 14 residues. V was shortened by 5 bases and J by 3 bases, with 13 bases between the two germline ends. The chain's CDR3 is CASSPDGEYYGYTF. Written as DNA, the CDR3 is TGTGCCAGCAGTCCGGACGGAGAATACTATGGCTACACCTTC.

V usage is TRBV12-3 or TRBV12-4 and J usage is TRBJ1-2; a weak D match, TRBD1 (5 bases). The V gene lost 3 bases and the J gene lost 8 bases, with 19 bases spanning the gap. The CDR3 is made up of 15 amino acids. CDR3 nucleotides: TGTGCCAGCAGTTTTAACGCCCCAGGGAGGCTCGGCTACACCTTC. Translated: CASSFNAPGRLGYTF.

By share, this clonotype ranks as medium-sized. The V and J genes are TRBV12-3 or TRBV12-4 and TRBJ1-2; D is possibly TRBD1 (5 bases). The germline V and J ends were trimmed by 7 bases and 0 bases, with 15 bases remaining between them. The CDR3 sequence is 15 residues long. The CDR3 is CASTLLGVPNYGYTF. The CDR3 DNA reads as TGTGCCAGCACCCTCCTAGGGGTCCCTAACTATGGCTACACCTTC.

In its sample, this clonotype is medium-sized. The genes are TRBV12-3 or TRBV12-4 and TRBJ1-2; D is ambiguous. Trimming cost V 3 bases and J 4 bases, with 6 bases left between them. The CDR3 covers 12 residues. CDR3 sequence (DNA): TGTGCCAGCAGTTTTGGGAGCTATGGCTACACCTTC. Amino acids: CASSFGSYGYTF.

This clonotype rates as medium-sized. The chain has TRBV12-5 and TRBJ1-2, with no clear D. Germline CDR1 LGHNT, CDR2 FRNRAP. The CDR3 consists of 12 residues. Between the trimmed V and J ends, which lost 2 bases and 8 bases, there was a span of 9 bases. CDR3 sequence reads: CASGLSASGYTF. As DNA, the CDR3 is TGTGCTAGTGGTTTGAGCGCTAGCGGCTACACCTTC.

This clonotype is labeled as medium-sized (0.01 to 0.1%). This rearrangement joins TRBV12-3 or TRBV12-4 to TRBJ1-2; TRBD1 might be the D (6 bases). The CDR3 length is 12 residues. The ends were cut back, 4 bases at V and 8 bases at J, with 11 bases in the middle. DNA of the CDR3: TGTGCCAGCAGTTACAGGGTTAGCGGCTACACCTTC. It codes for CASSYRVSGYTF.

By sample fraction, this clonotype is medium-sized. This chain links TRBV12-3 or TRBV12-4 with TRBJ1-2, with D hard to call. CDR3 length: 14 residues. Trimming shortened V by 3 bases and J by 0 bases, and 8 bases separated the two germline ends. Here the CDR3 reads CASSFDGPNYGYTF. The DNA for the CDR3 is TGTGCCAGCAGTTTCGACGGACCTAACTATGGCTACACCTTC.